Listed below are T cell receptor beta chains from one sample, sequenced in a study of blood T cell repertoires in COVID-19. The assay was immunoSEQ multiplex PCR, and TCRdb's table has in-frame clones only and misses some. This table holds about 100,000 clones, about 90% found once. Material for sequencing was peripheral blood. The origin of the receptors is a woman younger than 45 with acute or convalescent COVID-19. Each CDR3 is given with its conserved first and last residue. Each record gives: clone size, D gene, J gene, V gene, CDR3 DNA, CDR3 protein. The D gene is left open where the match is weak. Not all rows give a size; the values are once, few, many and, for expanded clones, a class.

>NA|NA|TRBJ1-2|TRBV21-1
TGTGCCAGCTGTACCAGGGGATTATCGGGGGGCTACACCTTC
CASCTRGLSGGYTF
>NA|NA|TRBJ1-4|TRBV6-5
TGTGCCAGCAGCCCCGGGGGGACTAATGAAAAACTGTTTTTT
CASSPGGTNEKLFF
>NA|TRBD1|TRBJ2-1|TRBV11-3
TGTGCCAGCAGCAACCGTGGAGCCCGTTCGGGGACAGGGGTGGAAAATGAGCAGTTCTTC
CASSNRGARSGTGVENEQFF
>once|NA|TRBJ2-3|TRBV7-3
TGTGCCAGCGGGCAAGGACATCCTAGCACAGATACGCAGTATTTT
CASGQGHPSTDTQYF
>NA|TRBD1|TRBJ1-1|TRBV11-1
TGTGCCAGCACCCCGGACAGGGTGTTTGCTGAAGCTTTCTTT
CASTPDRVFAEAFF
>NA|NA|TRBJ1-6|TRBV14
TGTGCCAGCAGCCGCTTGGGGGGAAACTATGATTCACCCCTCCACTTT
CASSRLGGNYDSPLHF
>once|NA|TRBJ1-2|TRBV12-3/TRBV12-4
TGTGCCACTGTGGGGGCCCTTTATCTTGGCTACACCTTC
CATVGALYLGYTF
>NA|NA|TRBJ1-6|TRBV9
TGTGCCAGCAGCGTAGGAGGGGGAAGCGGTTCACCCCTCCACTTT
CASSVGGGSGSPLHF
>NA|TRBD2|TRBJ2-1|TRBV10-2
TGCGCCACTCATCAACCGGGACTAGCGGCAAATGAGCAGTTCTTC
CATHQPGLAANEQFF
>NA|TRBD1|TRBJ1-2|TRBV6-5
TGTGCCAGCACCTGGGACAGGGCTGTCTACACCTTC
CASTWDRAVYTF
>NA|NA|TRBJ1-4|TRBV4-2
TGTGCCAGCAGCCAAGAAGTAGTCGGGCAGGGAAGAGCAACTAATGAAAAACTGTTTTTT
CASSQEVVGQGRATNEKLFF
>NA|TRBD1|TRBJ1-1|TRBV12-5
TGTGCTAGTGGTTTTGTGACAGGGGGCTCCACTGAAGCTTTCTTT
CASGFVTGGSTEAFF
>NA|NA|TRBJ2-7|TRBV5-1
TGCGCCAGCAGCTTGGGGACTGCAGCCTACGAGCAGTACTTC
CASSLGTAAYEQYF
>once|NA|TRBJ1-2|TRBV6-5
TGTGCCAGCAGGGGGCACCTTAACTATGGCTACACCTTC
CASRGHLNYGYTF
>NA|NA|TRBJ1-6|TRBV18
TGTGCCAGCTCACCCACCGCTGGGGCTTATAATTCACCCCTCCACTTT
CASSPTAGAYNSPLHF
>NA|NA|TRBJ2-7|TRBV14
TGTGCCAGCAGCCAAGATCCGGGTTCCCACGAGCAGTACTTC
CASSQDPGSHEQYF
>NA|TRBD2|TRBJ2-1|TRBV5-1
TGCGCCAGCAGCTCGACAGCGGGGACCCCTTCGAATGAGCAGTTCTTC
CASSSTAGTPSNEQFF
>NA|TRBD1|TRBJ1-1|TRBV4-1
TGCGCCAGCAGCCAAGGGGGACCGGGACAGATGAACACTGAAGCTTTCTTT
CASSQGGPGQMNTEAFF
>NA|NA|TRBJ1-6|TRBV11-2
TGTGCCAGCAGCTCCCCGTGGGCCGATTCACCCCTCCACTTT
CASSSPWADSPLHF
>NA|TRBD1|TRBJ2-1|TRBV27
TGTGCCAGCTCGGGACAGGGGACCCCCAATGAGCAGTTCTTC
CASSGQGTPNEQFF
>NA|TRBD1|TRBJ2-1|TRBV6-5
TGTGCCAGCAGATTCGGACAGGGTCATGAGCAGTTCTTC
CASRFGQGHEQFF
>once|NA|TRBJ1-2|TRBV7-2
TGTGCCAGCAGCTTAGGCTATTATGGCTACACCTTC
CASSLGYYGYTF
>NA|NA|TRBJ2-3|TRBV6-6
TGTGCCAGCAGTGAGCGGGCTAGCACAGATACGCAGTATTTT
CASSERASTDTQYF
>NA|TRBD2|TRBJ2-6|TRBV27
TGTGCCAGCAGCCCGGGGGGCTCTGGGGCCAACGTCCTGACTTTC
CASSPGGSGANVLTF
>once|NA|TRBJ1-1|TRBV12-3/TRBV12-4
TGTGCCAGCGCGGAGGGATTTGAAGCTTTCTTT
CASAEGFEAFF
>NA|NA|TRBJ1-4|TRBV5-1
TGCGCCAGCAGCATTGGACAGAATGAAAAACTGTTTTTT
CASSIGQNEKLFF
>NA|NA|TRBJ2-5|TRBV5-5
TGTGCCAGCAGCTTGGACACCCAGCGGGAGACCCAGTACTTC
CASSLDTQRETQYF
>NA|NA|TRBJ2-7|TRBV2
TGTGCCAGCAGGGGGAGCACATGGGAGCAGTACTTC
CASRGSTWEQYF
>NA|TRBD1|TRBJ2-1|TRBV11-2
TGTGCCAGCAGCACATATCAGGGGGCGGTTAAAGATGAGCAGTTCTTC
CASSTYQGAVKDEQFF
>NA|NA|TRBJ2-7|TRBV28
TGTGCCAGCAGCCCCCCAGGAGGGATATACGAGCAGTACTTC
CASSPPGGIYEQYF
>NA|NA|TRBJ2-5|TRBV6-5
TGTGCCAGCAGTTACTCTTACTCGTCAGGGAGGGAGACCCAGTACTTC
CASSYSYSSGRETQYF
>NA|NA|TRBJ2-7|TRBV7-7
TGTGCCAGCAGCCCTCGACCCCATGAGGACTTC
CASSPRPHEDF
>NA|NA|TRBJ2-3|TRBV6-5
TGTGCCAGCAGTTACGGGGGGTACACAGATACGCAGTATTTT
CASSYGGYTDTQYF
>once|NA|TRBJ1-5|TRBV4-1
TGCGCCAGCAGCCAAAAAGGGCAGGGACCCCAGCATTTT
CASSQKGQGPQHF
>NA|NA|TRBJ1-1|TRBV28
TGTGCCAGCAGTTTTGGTAAGAAAGGTAGCCCTGAAGCTTTCTTT
CASSFGKKGSPEAFF
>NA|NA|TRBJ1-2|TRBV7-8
TGTGCCAGCAGCTTAAGGTCGGGTGTTTATGGCTACACCTTC
CASSLRSGVYGYTF
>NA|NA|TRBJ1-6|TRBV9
TGTGCCAGCAGCGCCGATCTGAGCTCCTATAATTCACCCCTCCACTTT
CASSADLSSYNSPLHF
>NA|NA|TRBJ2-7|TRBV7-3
TGTGCCAGCAGCAAAACCGGGGGTTCCGAGCAGTACTTC
CASSKTGGSEQYF
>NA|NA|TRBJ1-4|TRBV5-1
TGCGCCAGCAGCAGTGGACAGAATGAAAAACTGTTTTTT
CASSSGQNEKLFF
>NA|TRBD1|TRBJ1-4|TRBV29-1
TGCAGCGTGCTTATTTATGGGACAGGGCGTGAAAAACTGTTTTTT
CSVLIYGTGREKLFF
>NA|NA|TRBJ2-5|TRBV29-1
TGCAGCGTTGATGGCCTAGCGGAGACCCAGTACTTC
CSVDGLAETQYF